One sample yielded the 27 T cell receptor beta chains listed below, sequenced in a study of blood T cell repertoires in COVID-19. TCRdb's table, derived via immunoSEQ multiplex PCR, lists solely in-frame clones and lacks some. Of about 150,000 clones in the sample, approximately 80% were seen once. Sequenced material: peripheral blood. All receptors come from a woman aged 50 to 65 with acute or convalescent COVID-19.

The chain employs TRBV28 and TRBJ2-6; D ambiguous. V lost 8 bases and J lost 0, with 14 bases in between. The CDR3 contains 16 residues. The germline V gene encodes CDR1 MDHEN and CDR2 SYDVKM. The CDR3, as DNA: TGTGCCAGCCTATCGCCCTCGGTCTCTGGGGCCAACGTCCTGACTTTC. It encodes CASLSPSVSGANVLTF.

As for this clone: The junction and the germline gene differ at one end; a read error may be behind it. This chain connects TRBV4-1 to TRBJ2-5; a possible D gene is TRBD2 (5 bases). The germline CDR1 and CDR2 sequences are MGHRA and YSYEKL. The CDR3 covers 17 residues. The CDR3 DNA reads TGCGCCAGCAGCCAAGAACCTTTAGGCCTAGCTCAAGTGACCCAGTACTTC. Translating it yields CASSQEPLGLAQVTQYF.

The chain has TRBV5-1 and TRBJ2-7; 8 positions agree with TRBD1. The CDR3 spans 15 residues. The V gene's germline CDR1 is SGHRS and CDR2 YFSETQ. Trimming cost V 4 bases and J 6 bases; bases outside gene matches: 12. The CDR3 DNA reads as TGCGCCAGCAGCAGGGGACAGGCCGACCATTCCGAGCAGTACTTC. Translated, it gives CASSRGQADHSEQYF.

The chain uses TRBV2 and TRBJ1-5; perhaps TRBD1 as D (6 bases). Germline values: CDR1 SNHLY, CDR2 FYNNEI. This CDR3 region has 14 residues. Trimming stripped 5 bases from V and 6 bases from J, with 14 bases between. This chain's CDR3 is CASSLEGVGQPQHF. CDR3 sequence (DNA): TGTGCCAGCAGTCTAGAGGGGGTGGGTCAGCCCCAGCATTTT.

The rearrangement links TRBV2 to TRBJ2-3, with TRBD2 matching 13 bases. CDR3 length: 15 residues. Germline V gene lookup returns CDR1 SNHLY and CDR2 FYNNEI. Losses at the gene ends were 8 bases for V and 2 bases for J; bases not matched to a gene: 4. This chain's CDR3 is CASSGLAGITDTQYF. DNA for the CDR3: TGTGCCAGCTCGGGACTAGCGGGAATCACAGATACGCAGTATTTT.

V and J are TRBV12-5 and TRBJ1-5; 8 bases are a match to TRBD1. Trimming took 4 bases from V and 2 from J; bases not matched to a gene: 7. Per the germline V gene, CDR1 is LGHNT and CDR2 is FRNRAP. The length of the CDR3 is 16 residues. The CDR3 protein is CASGSGQGFRNQPQHF. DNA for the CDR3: TGTGCTAGTGGTTCCGGACAGGGATTTCGCAATCAGCCCCAGCATTTT.

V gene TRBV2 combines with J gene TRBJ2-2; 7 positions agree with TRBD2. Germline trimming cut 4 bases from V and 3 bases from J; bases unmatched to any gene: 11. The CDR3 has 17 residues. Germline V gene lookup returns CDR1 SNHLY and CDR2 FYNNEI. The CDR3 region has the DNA TGTGCCAGCAGTGTCGGGACTACCTCCCGGGACACCGGGGAGCTGTTTTTT. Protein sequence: CASSVGTTSRDTGELFF.

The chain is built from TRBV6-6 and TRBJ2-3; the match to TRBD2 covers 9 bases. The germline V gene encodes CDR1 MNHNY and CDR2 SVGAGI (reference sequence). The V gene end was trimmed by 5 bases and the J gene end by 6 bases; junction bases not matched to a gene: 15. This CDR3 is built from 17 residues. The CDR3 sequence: CASSPRTGGGGADTQYF. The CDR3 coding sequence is TGTGCCAGCAGTCCCCGAACGGGTGGCGGGGGGGCGGATACGCAGTATTTT.

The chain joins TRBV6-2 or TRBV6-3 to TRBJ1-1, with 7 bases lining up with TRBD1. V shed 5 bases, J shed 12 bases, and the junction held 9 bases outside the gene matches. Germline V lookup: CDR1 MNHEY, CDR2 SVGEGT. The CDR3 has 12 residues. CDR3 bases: TGTGCCAGCAGTCCATGGGACAGCGTGCCTTTCTTT. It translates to CASSPWDSVPFF.

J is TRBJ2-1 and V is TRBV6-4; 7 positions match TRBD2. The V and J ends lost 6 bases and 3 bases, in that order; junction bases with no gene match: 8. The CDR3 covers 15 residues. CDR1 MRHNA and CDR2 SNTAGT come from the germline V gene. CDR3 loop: CASSPREIDYNEQFF. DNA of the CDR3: TGTGCCAGCAGCCCGCGGGAGATTGACTACAATGAGCAGTTCTTC.

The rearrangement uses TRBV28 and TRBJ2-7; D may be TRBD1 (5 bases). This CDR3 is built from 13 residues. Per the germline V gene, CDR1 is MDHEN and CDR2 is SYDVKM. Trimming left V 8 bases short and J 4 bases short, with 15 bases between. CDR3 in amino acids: CASRPQGNYEQYF. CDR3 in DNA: TGTGCCAGCCGGCCCCAGGGCAATTACGAGCAGTACTTC.

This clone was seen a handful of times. CDR3 in amino acids: CASSQERKGQGKFF. The CDR3 DNA is TGCGCCAGCAGCCAAGAGCGTAAGGGACAGGGGAAGTTCTTC. This rearrangement joins TRBV4-1 to TRBJ2-1; TRBD1 matches at 10 bases. The V segment lost 0 bases and the J segment 14 bases; nucleotides outside the gene matches: 7. The CDR3 extends over 14 amino acids. Germline V gene lookup returns CDR1 MGHRA and CDR2 YSYEKL.

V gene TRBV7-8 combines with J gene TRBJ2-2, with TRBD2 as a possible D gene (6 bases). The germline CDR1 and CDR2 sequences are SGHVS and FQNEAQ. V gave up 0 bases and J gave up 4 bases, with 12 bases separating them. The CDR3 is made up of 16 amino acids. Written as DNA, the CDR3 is TGTGCCAGCAGCTTAGCGGGAGGAGGGTTCACCGGGGAGCTGTTTTTT. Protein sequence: CASSLAGGGFTGELFF.

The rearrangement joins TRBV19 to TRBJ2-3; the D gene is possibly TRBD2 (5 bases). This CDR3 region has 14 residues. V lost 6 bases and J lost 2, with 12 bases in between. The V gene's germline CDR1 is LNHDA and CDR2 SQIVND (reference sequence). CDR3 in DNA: TGTGCCAGTAGCCCCCCCGGGATCACAGATACGCAGTATTTT. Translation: CASSPPGITDTQYF.

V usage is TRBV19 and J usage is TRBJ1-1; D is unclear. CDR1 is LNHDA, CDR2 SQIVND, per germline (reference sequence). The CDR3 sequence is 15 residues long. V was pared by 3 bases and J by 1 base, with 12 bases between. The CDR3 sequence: CASSMNKAPNTEAFF. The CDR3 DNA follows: TGTGCCAGTAGTATGAATAAAGCCCCGAACACTGAAGCTTTCTTT.

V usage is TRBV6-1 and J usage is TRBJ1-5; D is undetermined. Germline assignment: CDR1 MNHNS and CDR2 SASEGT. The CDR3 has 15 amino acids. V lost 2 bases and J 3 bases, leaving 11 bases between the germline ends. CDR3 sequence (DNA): TGTGCCAGCAGTGAAATAACGAGCCTCAATCAGCCCCAGCATTTT. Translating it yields CASSEITSLNQPQHF.

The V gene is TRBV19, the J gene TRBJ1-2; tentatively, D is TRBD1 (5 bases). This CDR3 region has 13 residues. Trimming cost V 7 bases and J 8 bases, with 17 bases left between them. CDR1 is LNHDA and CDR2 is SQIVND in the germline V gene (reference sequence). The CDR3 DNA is TGTGCCAGTAATTTTGGCCAGGGAGGCGGCTACACCTTC. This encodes CASNFGQGGGYTF. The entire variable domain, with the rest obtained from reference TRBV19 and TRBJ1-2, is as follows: DGGITQSPKYLFRKEGQNVTLSCEQNLNHDAMYWYRQDPGQGLRLIYYSQIVNDFQKGDIAEGYSVSREKKESFPLTVTSAQKNPTAFYLCASNFGQGGGYTFGSGTRLTVV.

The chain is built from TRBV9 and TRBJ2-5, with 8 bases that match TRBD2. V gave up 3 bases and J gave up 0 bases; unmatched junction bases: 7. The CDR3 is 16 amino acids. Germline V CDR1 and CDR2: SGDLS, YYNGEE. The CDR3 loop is CASSAPGGGYQETQYF. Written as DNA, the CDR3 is TGTGCCAGCAGCGCCCCGGGCGGGGGGTACCAAGAGACCCAGTACTTC.

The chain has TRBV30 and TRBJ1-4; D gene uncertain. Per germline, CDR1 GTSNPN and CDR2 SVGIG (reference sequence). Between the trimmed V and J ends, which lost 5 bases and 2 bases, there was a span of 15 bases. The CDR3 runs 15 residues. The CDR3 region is CAWGTESLTNEKLFF. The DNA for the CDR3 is TGTGCCTGGGGCACTGAGAGTTTGACTAATGAAAAACTGTTTTTT.

The CDR3: CASSPVRNEQFF. The CDR3 nucleotides read TGTGCCAGCAGCCCCGTTCGCAATGAGCAGTTCTTC. The chain recombines TRBV12-3 or TRBV12-4 with TRBJ2-1; D gene ambiguous. The length of the CDR3 is 12 residues. Trimming shortened V by 6 bases and J by 6 bases, and 9 bases separated the two germline ends.

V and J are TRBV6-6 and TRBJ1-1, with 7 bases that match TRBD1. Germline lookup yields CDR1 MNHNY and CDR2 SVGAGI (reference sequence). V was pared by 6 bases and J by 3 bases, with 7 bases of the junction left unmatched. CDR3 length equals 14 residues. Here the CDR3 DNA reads TGTGCCAGCAGCCGGTCGGACAGGTACACTGAAGCTTTCTTT. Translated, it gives CASSRSDRYTEAFF.

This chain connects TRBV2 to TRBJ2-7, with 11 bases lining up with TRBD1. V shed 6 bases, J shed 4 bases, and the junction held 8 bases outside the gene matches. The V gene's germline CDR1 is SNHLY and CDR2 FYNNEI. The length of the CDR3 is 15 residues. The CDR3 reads CASSEGGTGGYEQYF. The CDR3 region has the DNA TGTGCCAGCAGCGAGGGAGGGACAGGGGGTTACGAGCAGTACTTC.

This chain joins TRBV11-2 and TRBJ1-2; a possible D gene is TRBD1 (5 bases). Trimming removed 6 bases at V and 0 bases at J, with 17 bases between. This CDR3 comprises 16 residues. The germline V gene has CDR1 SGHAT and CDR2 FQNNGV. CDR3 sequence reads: CASSPITGFTNYGYTF. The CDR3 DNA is TGTGCCAGCAGTCCAATCACAGGCTTCACTAACTATGGCTACACCTTC.

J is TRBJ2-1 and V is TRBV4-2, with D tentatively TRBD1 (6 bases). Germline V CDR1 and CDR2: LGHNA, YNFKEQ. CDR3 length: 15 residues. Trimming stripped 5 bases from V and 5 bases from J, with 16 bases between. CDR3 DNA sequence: TGTGCCAGCAGCTTCGGACAGATAAAGAACAATGAGCAGTTCTTC. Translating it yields CASSFGQIKNNEQFF.

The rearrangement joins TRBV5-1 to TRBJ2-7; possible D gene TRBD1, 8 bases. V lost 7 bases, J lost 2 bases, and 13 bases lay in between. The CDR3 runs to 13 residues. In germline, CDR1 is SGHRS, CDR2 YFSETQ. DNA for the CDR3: TGCGCCAGCGGGGAGGGACAGGCCTACGAGCAGTACTTC. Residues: CASGEGQAYEQYF.

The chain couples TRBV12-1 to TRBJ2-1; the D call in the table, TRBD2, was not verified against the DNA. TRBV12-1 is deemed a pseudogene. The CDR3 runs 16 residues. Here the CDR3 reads CASSLGLAGVLNEQFF. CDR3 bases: TGTGCCAGCAGCTTGGGACTAGCGGGAGTTTTAAATGAGCAGTTCTTC.

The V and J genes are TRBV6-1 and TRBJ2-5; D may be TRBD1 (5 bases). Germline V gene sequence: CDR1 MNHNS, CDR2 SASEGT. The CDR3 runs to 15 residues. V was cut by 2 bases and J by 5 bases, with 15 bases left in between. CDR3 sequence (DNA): TGTGCCAGCAGTGAAAGGGCGGACACCCCGGAGACCCAGTACTTC. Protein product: CASSERADTPETQYF.